The present entry profiles one T cell receptor beta chain with its context. The target antigen is unknown. Deletions cut 0 bases from V and 5 bases from J, with 16 bases between. The CDR3 runs 15 residues. Germline values: CDR1 GTSNPN, CDR2 SVGIG (reference sequence). This sample was included in a study of T cell responses to AZD1222 COVID-19 vaccine. The study's findings and limits: Only six or seven AZD1222 recipients tested seropositive at baseline.

Using immunoSEQ multiplex PCR, the repertoire was profiled, and TCRdb retains in-frame clones only, with some absent. The sample contains 150,000 or so clones, roughly 90% of which appear only once. This receptor was taken from an adult in good health. This specimen was peripheral blood, taken on day 0 of AZD1222 vaccination. V and J are TRBV30 and TRBJ1-2, with no clear D. The CDR3 coding sequence is TGTGCCTGGAGTGTATTGGCAGGTCATGGATATGGCTACACCTTC. This encodes CAWSVLAGHGYGYTF.